This TCR beta chain was documented in a study of CD8 T cells in Susac syndrome. Control patients had untreated stable or active relapsing-remitting multiple sclerosis by revised McDonald criteria. The CD8+ and CD4+ T cells were negatively isolated, with the TEMRA cells enriched by FACS. An amount of RNA that ranged from roughly 0.5 to 1 ug was reverse transcribed with random hexamers. The TCR beta CDR3 was amplified by immunoSEQ multiplex PCR across 54 Vbeta, 13 Jbeta. TCRdb itself ran the immunoSEQ multiplex PCR reads through MiXCR, one entry per CDR3 protein. The sample contains approximately 150,000 distinct CDR3 sequences, approximately 79% of which appear only once. The CDR3 is made up of 16 amino acids.

The receptor's source is a human donor with multiple sclerosis. The chain links TRBV21-1 to TRBJ2-3. TRBV21-1 is listed as a pseudogene. The specimen sequenced was CD8+ T cells from PBMCs. The CDR3 DNA reads as TGTGCCAGCAGCAAAGAGGCTAGCTGTGGCACAGATACGCAGTATTTT. It codes for CASSKEASCGTDTQYF.